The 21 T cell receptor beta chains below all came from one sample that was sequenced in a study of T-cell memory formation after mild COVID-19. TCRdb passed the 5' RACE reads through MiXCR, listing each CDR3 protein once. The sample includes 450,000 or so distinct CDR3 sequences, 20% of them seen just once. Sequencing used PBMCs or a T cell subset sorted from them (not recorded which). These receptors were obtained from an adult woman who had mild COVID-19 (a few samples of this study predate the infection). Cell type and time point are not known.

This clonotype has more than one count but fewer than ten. CDR3 coding DNA: TGTGCCAGCAGCCCTGCGGGGACTAGCGTGGGGACCCAGTACTTC. Protein sequence: CASSPAGTSVGTQYF. The chain joins TRBV5-4 to TRBJ2-5; 10 bases align to TRBD2. This CDR3 region has 15 residues. Germline CDR1 SGHNT, CDR2 YYREEE (reference sequence). The V gene end was trimmed by 4 bases and the J gene end by 7 bases; junction bases not matched to a gene: 10.

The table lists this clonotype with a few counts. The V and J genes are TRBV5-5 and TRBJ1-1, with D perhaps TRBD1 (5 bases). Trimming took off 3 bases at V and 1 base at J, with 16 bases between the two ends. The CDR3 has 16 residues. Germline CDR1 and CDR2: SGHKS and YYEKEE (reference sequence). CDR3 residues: CASSYSPGRRNTEAFF. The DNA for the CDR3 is TGTGCCAGCAGCTATAGCCCAGGGCGACGGAACACTGAAGCTTTCTTT. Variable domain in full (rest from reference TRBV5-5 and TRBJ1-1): DAGVTQSPTHLIKTRGQQVTLRCSPISGHKSVSWYQQVLGQGPQFIFQYYEKEERGRGNFPDRFSARQFPNYSSELNVNALLLGDSALYLCASSYSPGRRNTEAFFGQGTRLTVV.

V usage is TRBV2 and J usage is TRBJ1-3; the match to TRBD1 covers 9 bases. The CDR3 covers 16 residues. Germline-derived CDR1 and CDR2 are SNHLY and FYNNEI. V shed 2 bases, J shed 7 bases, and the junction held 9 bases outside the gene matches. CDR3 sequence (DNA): TGTGCCAGCAGTGAAACGACGGGACAGGGAACCAACACCATATATTTT. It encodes CASSETTGQGTNTIYF.

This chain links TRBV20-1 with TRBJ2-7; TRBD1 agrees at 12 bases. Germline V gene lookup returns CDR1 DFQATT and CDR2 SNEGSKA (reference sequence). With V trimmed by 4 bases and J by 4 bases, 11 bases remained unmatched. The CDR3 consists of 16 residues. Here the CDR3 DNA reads TGCAGTGCTACTCAGGCTGGGGACAGGGGGCTGTACGAGCAGTACTTC. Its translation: CSATQAGDRGLYEQYF.

The CDR3 coding sequence is TGTGCCAGCAGCTTAGTGGGGAATGAAGCTTTCTTT. This codes for CASSLVGNEAFF. The chain combines TRBV13 with TRBJ1-1; no clear D gene. With 1 base removed from V and 7 bases from J, the gap between germline ends came to 7 bases. The germline V gene encodes CDR1 PRHDT and CDR2 FYEKMQ (reference sequence). The CDR3 contains 12 residues.

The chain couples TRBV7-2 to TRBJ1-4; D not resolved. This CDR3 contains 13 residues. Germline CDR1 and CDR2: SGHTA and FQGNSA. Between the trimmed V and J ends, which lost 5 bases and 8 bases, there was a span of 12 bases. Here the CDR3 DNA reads TGTGCCAGCAGCCTGAGAAGAGCCGAAAAACTGTTTTTT. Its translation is CASSLRRAEKLFF.

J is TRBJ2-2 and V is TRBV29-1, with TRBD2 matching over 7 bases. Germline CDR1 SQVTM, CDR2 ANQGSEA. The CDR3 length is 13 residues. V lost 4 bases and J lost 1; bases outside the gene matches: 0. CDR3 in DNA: TGCAGCGTTGTAGCGGGGAACACCGGGGAGCTGTTTTTT. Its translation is CSVVAGNTGELFF.

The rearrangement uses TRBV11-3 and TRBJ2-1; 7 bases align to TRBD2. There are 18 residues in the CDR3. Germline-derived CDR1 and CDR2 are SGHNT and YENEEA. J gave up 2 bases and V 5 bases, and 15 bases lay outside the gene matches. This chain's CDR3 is CASSLYLGGGSAYNEQFF. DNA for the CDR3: TGTGCCAGCAGCCTCTACCTTGGGGGGGGATCGGCCTACAATGAGCAGTTCTTC.

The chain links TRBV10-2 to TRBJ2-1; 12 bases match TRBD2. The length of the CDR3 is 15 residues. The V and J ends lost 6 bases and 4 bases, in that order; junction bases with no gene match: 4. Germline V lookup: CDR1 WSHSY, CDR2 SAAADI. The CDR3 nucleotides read TGCGCCAGCAGAGATACTAGCGGGGGGTACAATGAGCAGTTCTTC. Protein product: CASRDTSGGYNEQFF.

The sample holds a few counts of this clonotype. The CDR3 region has the DNA TGTGCCAGCAAGGCTAGCGGACCAAGCTCCTACGAGCAGTACTTC. As protein: CASKASGPSSYEQYF. This rearrangement joins TRBV12-3 or TRBV12-4 to TRBJ2-7, with TRBD2 matching over 7 bases. CDR3 length: 15 residues. Trimming at V came to 7 bases and at J to 0 bases, leaving 9 bases not matched to a gene.

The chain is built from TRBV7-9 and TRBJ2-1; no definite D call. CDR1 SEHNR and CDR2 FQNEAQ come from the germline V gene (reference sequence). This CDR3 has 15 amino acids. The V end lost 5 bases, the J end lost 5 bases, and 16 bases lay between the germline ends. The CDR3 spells CASSDIILVHNEQFF. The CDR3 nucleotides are TGTGCCAGCAGCGACATTATTTTGGTTCACAATGAGCAGTTCTTC.

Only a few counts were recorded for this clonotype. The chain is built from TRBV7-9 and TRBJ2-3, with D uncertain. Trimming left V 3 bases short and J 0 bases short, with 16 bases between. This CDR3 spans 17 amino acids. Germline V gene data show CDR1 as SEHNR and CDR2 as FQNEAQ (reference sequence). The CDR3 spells CASSFGSHSASTDTQYF. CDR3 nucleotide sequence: TGTGCCAGCAGCTTTGGGTCGCACAGCGCTAGCACAGATACGCAGTATTTT.

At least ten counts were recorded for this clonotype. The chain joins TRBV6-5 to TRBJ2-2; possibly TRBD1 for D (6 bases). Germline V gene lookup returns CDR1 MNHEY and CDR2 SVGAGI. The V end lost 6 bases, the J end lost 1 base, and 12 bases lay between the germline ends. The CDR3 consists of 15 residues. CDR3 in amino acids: CASRPPGQNTGELFF. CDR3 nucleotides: TGTGCCAGCAGGCCACCGGGACAGAACACCGGGGAGCTGTTTTTT.

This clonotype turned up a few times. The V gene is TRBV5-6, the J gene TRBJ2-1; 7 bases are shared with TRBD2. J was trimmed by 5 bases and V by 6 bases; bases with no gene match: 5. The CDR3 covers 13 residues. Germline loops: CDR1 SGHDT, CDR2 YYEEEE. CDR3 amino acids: CASTGGDNNEQFF. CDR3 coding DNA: TGTGCCAGCACGGGGGGTGACAACAATGAGCAGTTCTTC.

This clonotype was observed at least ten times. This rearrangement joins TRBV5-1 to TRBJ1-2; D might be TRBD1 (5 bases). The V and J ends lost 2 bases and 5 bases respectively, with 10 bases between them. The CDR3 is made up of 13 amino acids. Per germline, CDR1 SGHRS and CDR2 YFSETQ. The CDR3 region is CASSLPGNYGYTF. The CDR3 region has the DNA TGCGCCAGCAGCTTACCAGGGAATTATGGCTACACCTTC.

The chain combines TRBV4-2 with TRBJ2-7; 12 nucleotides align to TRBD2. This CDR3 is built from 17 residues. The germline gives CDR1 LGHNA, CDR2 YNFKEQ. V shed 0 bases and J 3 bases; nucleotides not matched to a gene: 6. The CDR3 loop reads CASSQDIGLAGNYEQYF. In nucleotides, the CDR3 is TGTGCCAGCAGCCAAGATATAGGACTAGCGGGAAACTACGAGCAGTACTTC.

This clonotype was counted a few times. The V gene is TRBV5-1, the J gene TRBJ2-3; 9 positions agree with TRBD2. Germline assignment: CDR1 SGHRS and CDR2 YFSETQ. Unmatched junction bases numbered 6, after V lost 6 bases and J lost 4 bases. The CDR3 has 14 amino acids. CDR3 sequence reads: CASKGLAGADTQYF. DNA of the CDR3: TGCGCCAGCAAGGGACTAGCAGGCGCAGATACGCAGTATTTT.

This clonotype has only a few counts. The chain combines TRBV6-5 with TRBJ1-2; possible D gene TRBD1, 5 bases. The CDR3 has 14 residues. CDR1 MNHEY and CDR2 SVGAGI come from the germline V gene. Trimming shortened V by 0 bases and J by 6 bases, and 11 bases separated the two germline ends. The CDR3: CASSYSRRGDGYTF. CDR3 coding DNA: TGTGCCAGCAGTTACTCGAGGAGAGGGGATGGCTACACCTTC.

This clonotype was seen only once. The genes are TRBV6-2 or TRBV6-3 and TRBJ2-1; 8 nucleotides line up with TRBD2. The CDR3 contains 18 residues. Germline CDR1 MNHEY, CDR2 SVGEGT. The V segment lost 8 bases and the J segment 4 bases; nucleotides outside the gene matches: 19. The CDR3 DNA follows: TGTGCCAGCTCACTCCCACAGTTGCAGCGGGAGTGGTACAATGAGCAGTTCTTC. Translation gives CASSLPQLQREWYNEQFF.

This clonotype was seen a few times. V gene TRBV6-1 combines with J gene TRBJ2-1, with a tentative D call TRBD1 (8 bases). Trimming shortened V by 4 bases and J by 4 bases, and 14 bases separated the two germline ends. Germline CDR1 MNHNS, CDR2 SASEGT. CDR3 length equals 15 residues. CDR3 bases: TGTGCCAGCAGTGGGTTACAGGGGGGGTACAATGAGCAGTTCTTC. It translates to CASSGLQGGYNEQFF.

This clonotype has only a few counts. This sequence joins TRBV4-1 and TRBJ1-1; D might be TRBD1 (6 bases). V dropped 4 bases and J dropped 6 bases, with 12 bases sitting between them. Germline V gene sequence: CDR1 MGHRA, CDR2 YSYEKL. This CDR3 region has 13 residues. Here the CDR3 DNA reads TGCGCCAGCAGCCTCCAAAGGGGGGCTGAAGCTTTCTTT. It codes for CASSLQRGAEAFF.